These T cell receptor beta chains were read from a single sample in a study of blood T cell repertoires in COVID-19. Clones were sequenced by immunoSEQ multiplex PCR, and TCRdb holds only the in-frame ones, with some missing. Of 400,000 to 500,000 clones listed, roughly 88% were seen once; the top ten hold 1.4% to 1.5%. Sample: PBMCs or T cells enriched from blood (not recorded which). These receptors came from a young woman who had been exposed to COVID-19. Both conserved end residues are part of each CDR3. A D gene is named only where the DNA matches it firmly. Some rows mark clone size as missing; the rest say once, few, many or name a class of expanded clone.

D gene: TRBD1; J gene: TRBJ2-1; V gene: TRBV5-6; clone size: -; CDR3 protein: CASSLETGGPYMGNEQFF; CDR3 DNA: TGTGCCAGCAGCTTGGAGACAGGGGGACCCTATATGGGCAATGAGCAGTTCTTC
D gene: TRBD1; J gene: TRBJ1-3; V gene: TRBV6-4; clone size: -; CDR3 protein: CASSDNRDRVTAGNTIYF; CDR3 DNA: TGTGCCAGCAGTGACAACCGGGACAGGGTTACGGCCGGAAACACCATATATTTT
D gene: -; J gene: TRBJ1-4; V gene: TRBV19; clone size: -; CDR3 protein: CASFENAMGEVFF; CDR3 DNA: TGTGCCAGTTTCGAAAATGCTATGGGTGAGGTGTTTTTT
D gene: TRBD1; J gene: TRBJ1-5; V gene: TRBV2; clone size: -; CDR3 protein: CASTSPGQGKAQHF; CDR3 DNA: TGTGCCAGCACCTCACCGGGACAGGGAAAAGCCCAGCATTTT
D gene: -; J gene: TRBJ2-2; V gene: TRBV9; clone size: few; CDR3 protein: CASNTGTGELFF; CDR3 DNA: TGTGCCAGCAATACTGGCACCGGGGAGCTGTTTTTT
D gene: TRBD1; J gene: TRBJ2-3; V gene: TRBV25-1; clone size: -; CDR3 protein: CASTEDRVGTDTQYF; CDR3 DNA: TGTGCCAGCACTGAAGACAGGGTAGGCACAGATACGCAGTATTTT
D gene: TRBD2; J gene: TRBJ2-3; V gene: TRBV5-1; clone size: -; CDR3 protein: CASNPGGAVDTQYF; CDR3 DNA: TGCGCCAGCAACCCCGGGGGGGCCGTAGATACGCAGTATTTT
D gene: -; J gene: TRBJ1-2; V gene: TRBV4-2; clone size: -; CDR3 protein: CASSQDPRGGVGYGYTF; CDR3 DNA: TGTGCCAGCAGCCAAGATCCTAGGGGAGGGGTTGGCTATGGCTACACCTTC
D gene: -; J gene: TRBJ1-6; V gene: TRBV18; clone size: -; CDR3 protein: CASSPSAGVEVFSPLHF; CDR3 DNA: TGTGCCAGCTCACCGTCAGCGGGGGTTGAGGTCTTTTCACCCCTCCACTTT
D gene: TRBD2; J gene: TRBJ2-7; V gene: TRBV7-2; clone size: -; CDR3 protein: CASSERAGTSGSYEQYF; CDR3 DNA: TGTGCCAGCAGCGAACGAGCCGGGACTAGCGGGAGTTACGAGCAGTACTTC
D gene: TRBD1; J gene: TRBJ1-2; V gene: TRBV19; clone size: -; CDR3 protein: CASSPRGDRYYGYTF; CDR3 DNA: TGTGCCAGTAGTCCCCGGGGGGACAGGTACTATGGCTACACCTTC
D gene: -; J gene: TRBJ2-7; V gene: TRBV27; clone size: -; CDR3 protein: CASSLGTPYEQYF; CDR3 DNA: TGTGCCAGCAGTTTAGGGACTCCCTACGAGCAGTACTTC
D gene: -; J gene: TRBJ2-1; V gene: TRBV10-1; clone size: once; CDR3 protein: CASSVRVGSYNEQFF; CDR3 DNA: TGCGCCAGCAGCGTCAGGGTTGGGTCCTACAATGAGCAGTTCTTC
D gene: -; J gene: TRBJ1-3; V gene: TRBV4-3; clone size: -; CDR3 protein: CASSQLPNLGNTIYF; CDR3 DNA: TGCGCCAGCAGCCAATTACCTAATCTTGGAAACACCATATATTTT
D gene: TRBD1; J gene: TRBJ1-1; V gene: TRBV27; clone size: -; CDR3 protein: CASSFSGQGEAFF; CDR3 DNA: TGTGCCAGCAGTTTTTCTGGACAGGGTGAAGCTTTCTTT
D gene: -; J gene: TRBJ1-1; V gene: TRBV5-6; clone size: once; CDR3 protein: CASTMGQLNTEAFF; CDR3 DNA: TGTGCCAGCACCATGGGACAATTGAACACTGAAGCTTTCTTT
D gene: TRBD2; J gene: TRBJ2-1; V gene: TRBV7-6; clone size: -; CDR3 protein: CASSLAGGGARNEQFF; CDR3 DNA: TGTGCCAGCAGCTTAGCGGGCGGGGGGGCAAGGAATGAGCAGTTCTTC
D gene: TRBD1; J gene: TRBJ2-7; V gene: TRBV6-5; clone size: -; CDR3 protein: CASNLPGGTYEQYF; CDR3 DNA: TGTGCCAGCAATCTTCCAGGGGGCACCTACGAGCAGTACTTC
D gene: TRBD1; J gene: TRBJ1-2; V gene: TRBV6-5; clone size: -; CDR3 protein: CASRSGTAFNYGYTF; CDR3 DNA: TGTGCCAGCAGATCCGGGACAGCCTTTAACTATGGCTACACCTTC
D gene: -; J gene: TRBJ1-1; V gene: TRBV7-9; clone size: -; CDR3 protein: CASIPPHWEENTEAFF; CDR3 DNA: TGTGCCAGCATCCCACCCCACTGGGAGGAGAACACTGAAGCTTTCTTT
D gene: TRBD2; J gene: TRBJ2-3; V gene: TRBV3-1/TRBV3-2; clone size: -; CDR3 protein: CANSQDPAGTTDTQYF; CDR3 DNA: TGTGCCAACAGCCAAGACCCAGCGGGGACCACAGATACGCAGTATTTT
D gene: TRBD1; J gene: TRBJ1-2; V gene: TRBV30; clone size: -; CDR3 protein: CAWSVMATGGEGYTF; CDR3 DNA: TGTGCCTGGAGTGTCATGGCGACAGGGGGCGAAGGCTACACCTTC
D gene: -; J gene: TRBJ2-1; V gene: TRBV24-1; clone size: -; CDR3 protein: CATSEALASSYNEQFF; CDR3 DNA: TGTGCCACCAGTGAGGCTCTAGCGAGCTCCTACAATGAGCAGTTCTTC
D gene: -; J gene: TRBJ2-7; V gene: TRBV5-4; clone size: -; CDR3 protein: CASSLDLSQSYEQYF; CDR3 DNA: TGTGCCAGCAGCTTGGATCTTTCGCAGTCCTACGAGCAGTACTTC
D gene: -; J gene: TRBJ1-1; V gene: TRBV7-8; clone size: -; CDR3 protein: CASSPTPDSLTEAFF; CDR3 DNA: TGTGCCAGCAGCCCCACACCAGACAGCCTTACTGAAGCTTTCTTT
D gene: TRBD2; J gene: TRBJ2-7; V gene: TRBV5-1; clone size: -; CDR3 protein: CASSSGLAGGLIYEQYF; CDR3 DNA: TGCGCCAGCAGCTCTGGACTAGCGGGAGGTTTAATCTACGAGCAGTACTTC
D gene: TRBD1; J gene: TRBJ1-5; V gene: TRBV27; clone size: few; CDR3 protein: CASSPKWDSYNQPQHF; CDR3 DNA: TGTGCCAGCAGTCCAAAATGGGACAGCTACAATCAGCCCCAGCATTTT
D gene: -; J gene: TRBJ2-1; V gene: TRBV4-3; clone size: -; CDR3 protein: CASSQDRGVRGNEQFF; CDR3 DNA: TGCGCCAGCAGCCAAGACAGGGGGGTTCGTGGGAATGAGCAGTTCTTC